This entry lists 31 T cell receptor beta chains sequenced from one sample in a study of blood T cells in healthy people across ages. For the second PCR, which ran for roughly 6 to 12 cycles, a sample-barcoded 5' primer and a J-beta primer mix were used. TCRdb reprocessed the 5' RACE reads via MiXCR and lists one record per CDR3 protein. The table lists some 750,000 distinct CDR3 sequences, 22% of them singletons. The sequencing sample was made of blood. These receptors were collected from a man aged 65-85 years in good health.

For this clonotype: A read error may be the cause here, since a much bigger clone is one base away. V gene TRBV10-3 combines with J gene TRBJ2-3; 9 bases are shared with TRBD1. Germline V gene data show CDR1 as ENHRY and CDR2 as SYGVKD. The V and J ends lost 7 bases and 2 bases, in that order; junction bases with no gene match: 4. The CDR3 extends over 14 amino acids. The CDR3 sequence is CAIMGTGNTDTQYF. The CDR3 DNA reads as TGTGCCATCATGGGGACAGGGAACACAGATACGCAGTATTTT.

In regard to this clonotype: The CDR3 ends on some other residue instead of the conserved phenylalanine or tryptophan, so this is likely a read error. V and J are TRBV28 and TRBJ1-4, with D perhaps matching TRBD1 (6 bases). V lost 2 bases, J lost 7 bases, and 14 bases lay in between. The CDR3 contains 15 residues. CDR1 is MDHEN, CDR2 SYDVKM, per germline. As DNA, the CDR3 is TGTGCCAGCAGTTTACGGCAAAACAGGGTTGAAAAACTGTTTCTT. Protein sequence: CASSLRQNRVEKLFL.

A few counts support this clonotype. The J gene is TRBJ1-5, the V gene TRBV5-6; D is uncertain. V lost 0 bases to trimming and J lost 5 bases, with 12 bases between them. The CDR3 spans 15 residues. Germline V gene sequence: CDR1 SGHDT, CDR2 YYEEEE. The CDR3 loop is CASSLVGRKDQPQHF. In nucleotides, the CDR3 is TGTGCCAGCAGCTTGGTAGGGCGGAAAGATCAGCCCCAGCATTTT.

The rearrangement uses TRBV28 and TRBJ2-4, with D possibly TRBD1 on 6 matching bases. Trimming shortened V by 5 bases and J by 8 bases, and 16 bases separated the two germline ends. Germline CDR1 reads MDHEN; CDR2 reads SYDVKM. This CDR3 contains 14 residues. CDR3 coding DNA: TGTGCCAGCAGTCCAAACCGATACAGGGACATTCAGTACTTC. As protein: CASSPNRYRDIQYF.

This clonotype was found a few times. V is TRBV28 and J is TRBJ2-2; 7 bases are a match to TRBD2. This CDR3 is built from 15 residues. CDR1 and CDR2 from the germline V gene are MDHEN and SYDVKM. After removal of 5 bases from V and 5 bases from J, the junction contained 8 bases not matched to a gene. The CDR3 bases are TGTGCCAGCAGTCCCTGGCCGCGGGGGACCGGGGAGCTGTTTTTT. As protein: CASSPWPRGTGELFF. Full variable domain (remainder filled in from reference TRBV28 and TRBJ2-2): DVKVTQSSRYLVKRTGEKVFLECVQDMDHENMFWYRQDPGLGLRLIYFSYDVKMKEKGDIPEGYSVSREKKERFSLILESASTNQTSMYLCASSPWPRGTGELFFGEGSRLTVL.

This clonotype was seen a handful of times. This CDR3 reads CASSLDRGQDQPQHF. CDR3 bases: TGCGCCAGCAGCTTGGACAGGGGGCAGGATCAGCCCCAGCATTTT. The chain couples TRBV5-1 to TRBJ1-5; 9 positions agree with TRBD1. The CDR3 is 15 amino acids. V was clipped by 0 bases and J by 5 bases; unmatched bases: 3. The germline V gene has CDR1 SGHRS and CDR2 YFSETQ.

J is TRBJ2-1 and V is TRBV6-2 or TRBV6-3; 9 nucleotides agree with TRBD2. In germline, CDR1 is MNHEY, CDR2 SVGEGT. The CDR3 is made up of 15 amino acids. Trimming cost V 10 bases and J 5 bases; bases outside gene matches: 12. The CDR3 nucleotides are TGTGCCATCGGTAGGGAGGTAGCGGGAGACAATGAGCAGTTCTTC. Amino acids: CAIGREVAGDNEQFF.

The chain recombines TRBV5-1 with TRBJ2-3; 10 bases agree with TRBD2. V trimming: 6 bases; J trimming: 4 bases; junction bases outside the gene matches: 11. This CDR3 contains 16 residues. The V gene's germline CDR1 is SGHRS and CDR2 YFSETQ. The CDR3 sequence: CASNSGLAGESDTQYF. CDR3 DNA sequence: TGCGCCAGCAACAGCGGGCTAGCGGGAGAGTCAGATACGCAGTATTTT.

The chain joins TRBV12-3 or TRBV12-4 to TRBJ2-1; D remains ambiguous. Trimming removed 6 bases from V and 0 bases from J, with 12 bases in between. This CDR3 region has 15 residues. CDR3 bases: TGTGCCAGCAGCCCTTTGCGGCCCTCCTACAATGAGCAGTTCTTC. Its translation is CASSPLRPSYNEQFF.

In its sample, this clonotype was seen a few times. The chain links TRBV7-2 to TRBJ2-3; 7 positions agree with TRBD2. With 5 bases clipped from V and 6 bases from J, the junction kept 17 bases outside the gene matches. The CDR3 has 17 residues. Per the germline V gene, CDR1 is SGHTA and CDR2 is FQGNSA. The CDR3 reads CASSTRGGGLAWDTQYF. The DNA for the CDR3 is TGTGCCAGCAGCACCCGCGGGGGAGGGCTAGCTTGGGATACGCAGTATTTT.

The gene calls are TRBV3-1 and TRBJ2-5, with 7 bases identical to TRBD1. The DNA end is more similar to TRBJ2-1, so the J call may be wrong. The germline V gene has CDR1 LGHDT and CDR2 YNNKEL (reference sequence). The CDR3 extends over 15 amino acids. CDR3 DNA sequence: TGTGCCAGCAGCCAAGATGTTGGGACAGAAAATGAGCAGTTCTTC. Translation: CASSQDVGTENEQFF.

The sample holds many counts of this clonotype. The V call is TRBV28, the J call TRBJ2-5; 7 positions agree with TRBD1. J lost 2 bases, V lost 3 bases, and 9 bases had no gene match. This CDR3 contains 16 residues. Germline V CDR1 and CDR2: MDHEN, SYDVKM. The CDR3 reads CASSLRYPGQQETQYF. The CDR3 coding sequence is TGTGCCAGCAGTTTGCGCTACCCGGGACAGCAAGAGACCCAGTACTTC.

The chain recombines TRBV28 with TRBJ2-5; D is undetermined. V was shortened by 5 bases and J by 8 bases, with 9 bases between the two germline ends. Germline CDR1 reads MDHEN; CDR2 reads SYDVKM. The length of the CDR3 is 11 residues. For the CDR3, the DNA is TGTGCCAGCAGTGACTCCGCTACCCAGTACTTC. Translation: CASSDSATQYF.

This clonotype was detected a few times. V usage is TRBV20-1 and J usage is TRBJ2-6; maybe TRBD1 (6 bases). This CDR3 is built from 16 residues. V was cut by 5 bases and J by 0 bases, with 14 bases left in between. Germline V lookup: CDR1 DFQATT, CDR2 SNEGSKA (reference sequence). The CDR3 region has the DNA TGCAGTGCTCAGTCACAGGGTTACTCTGGGGCCAACGTCCTGACTTTC. Encoded protein: CSAQSQGYSGANVLTF.

This chain uses TRBV20-1 with TRBJ2-5, with unresolved D. V dropped 4 bases and J dropped 7 bases, with 10 bases sitting between them. CDR1 and CDR2 from the germline V gene are DFQATT and SNEGSKA (reference sequence). The CDR3 consists of 11 residues. CDR3 nucleotide sequence: TGCAGTGCTAATGACGACCTGACCCAGTACTTC. This encodes CSANDDLTQYF.

In nucleotides, the CDR3 is TGTGCCAGCAGCTTGGGTGGGCGGAGCGCAGATACGCAGTATTTT. As protein: CASSLGGRSADTQYF. V usage is TRBV5-4 and J usage is TRBJ2-3; D gene uncertain. From germline, CDR1 is SGHNT and CDR2 YYREEE (reference sequence). The CDR3 has 15 residues. V was shortened by 0 bases and J by 4 bases, with 12 bases between the two germline ends.

The chain has TRBV12-3 or TRBV12-4 and TRBJ1-2; D is possibly TRBD1 (5 bases). Trimming pared 7 bases from V and 3 bases from J, leaving 18 bases between. CDR3 size: 15 residues. The CDR3 spells CASTSWGKDDYGYTF. Here the CDR3 DNA reads TGTGCCAGCACCTCCTGGGGGAAGGACGACTATGGCTACACCTTC.

This clonotype came up a few times. The V call is TRBV5-1, the J call TRBJ2-5; weak D call: TRBD2 (6 bases). This CDR3 has 13 residues. Trimming removed 4 bases at V and 11 bases at J, with 18 bases between. Germline CDR1 and CDR2: SGHRS and YFSETQ. This CDR3 is CASSTSGGKEQYF. The CDR3 region has the DNA TGCGCCAGCAGCACCTCCGGGGGAAAGGAGCAGTACTTC.

This clonotype showed up just a few times. J is TRBJ1-4 and V is TRBV11-2; possible D gene TRBD1, 6 bases. Trimming pared 4 bases from V and 10 bases from J, leaving 19 bases between. Germline values: CDR1 SGHAT, CDR2 FQNNGV. This CDR3 has 15 residues. CDR3 in DNA: TGTGCCAGCAGCTCATGGACAGTACGATTGGGAAAACTGTTTTTT. This translates into CASSSWTVRLGKLFF.

This clonotype was seen a few times. The chain couples TRBV2 to TRBJ2-5; D is unresolved. The J call could be wrong; TRBJ2-7 is a better fit for the DNA end. The CDR3 totals 14 residues. Germline V gene lookup returns CDR1 SNHLY and CDR2 FYNNEI. In DNA, the CDR3 is TGTGCCAGCAGTGAAGGGGTGGGTTTCAACGAGCAGTACTTC. Its translation: CASSEGVGFNEQYF.

The chain's CDR3 is CASSVRTGGELFF. CDR3 coding DNA: TGTGCCAGCAGCGTCCGGACCGGAGGGGAGCTGTTTTTT. The chain recombines TRBV9 with TRBJ2-2; D call uncertain. Germline assignment: CDR1 SGDLS and CDR2 YYNGEE. The V end was cut by 2 bases, the J end by 8 bases, with 10 bases between. The CDR3 loop spans 13 amino acids.

V usage is TRBV29-1 and J usage is TRBJ2-3, with 9 bases that match TRBD1. Germline CDR1 reads SQVTM; CDR2 reads ANQGSEA. V lost 7 bases to trimming and J lost 0 bases; unmatched junction nucleotides: 5. This CDR3 spans 14 amino acids. The CDR3 spells CSAAQGASTDTQYF. CDR3 DNA sequence: TGCAGCGCCGCACAGGGGGCGAGCACAGATACGCAGTATTTT.

The CDR3 region is CASRGDRLRGQPQHF. The CDR3, as DNA: TGTGCCAGCAGGGGGGACAGACTCAGGGGTCAGCCCCAGCATTTT. This chain joins TRBV2 and TRBJ1-5, with 7 nucleotides matching TRBD1. CDR1 is SNHLY, CDR2 FYNNEI, per germline. The CDR3 totals 15 residues. J gave up 6 bases and V 6 bases, and 11 bases lay outside the gene matches. Full variable domain (remainder filled in from reference TRBV2 and TRBJ1-5): EPEVTQTPSHQVTQMGQEVILRCVPISNHLYFYWYRQILGQKVEFLVSFYNNEISEKSEIFDDQFSVERPDGSNFTLKIRSTKLEDSAMYFCASRGDRLRGQPQHFGDGTRLSIL.

CDR3 sequence: CSVSRLKGYTF. CDR3 nucleotides: TGCAGCGTTTCCAGACTAAAAGGCTACACCTTC. The J gene is TRBJ1-2, the V gene TRBV29-1; D is unresolved. V was clipped by 5 bases and J by 8 bases, with 12 bases between them. Germline V gene lookup returns CDR1 SQVTM and CDR2 ANQGSEA. The CDR3 covers 11 residues.

This clonotype appeared a few times. The chain links TRBV11-3 to TRBJ2-4, with D maybe TRBD2 (7 bases). Germline CDR1 reads SGHNT; CDR2 reads YENEEA. The CDR3 consists of 14 residues. The V end was cut by 5 bases, the J end by 8 bases, with 16 bases between. The CDR3 region has the DNA TGTGCCAGCAGCGTTGTAAGGGGGGGGGACATTCAGTACTTC. It yields the protein CASSVVRGGDIQYF.

The chain recombines TRBV6-2 or TRBV6-3 with TRBJ1-6; D is unclear. V was pared by 6 bases and J by 12 bases, with 12 bases between. This CDR3 has 12 residues. Germline-derived CDR1 and CDR2 are MNHEY and SVGEGT. The CDR3 sequence: CASRPPSEPLHF. As DNA, the CDR3 is TGTGCCAGCAGACCTCCCTCGGAACCCCTCCACTTT.

This clonotype was observed a few times. This chain connects TRBV20-1 to TRBJ1-5; D gene ambiguous. V shed 6 bases and J shed 4 bases, with 16 bases lying between them. CDR3 size: 14 residues. Germline V CDR1 and CDR2: DFQATT, SNEGSKA (reference sequence). The CDR3 region is CSASDGPPNQPQHF. The CDR3 coding sequence is TGCAGTGCGAGTGACGGACCCCCTAATCAGCCCCAGCATTTT.

As to this clonotype: Being one base from a much bigger clone, this may be a read error. The chain carries TRBV7-3 and TRBJ2-6, with D possibly matching TRBD1 (5 bases). CDR1 is SGHTA, CDR2 FQGTGA, per germline. The CDR3 covers 16 residues. CDR3 loop: CASSLTGGVGANLLTF. CDR3 in DNA: TGTGCCAGCAGCTTAACGGGTGGGGTAGGGGCCAACCTCCTGACTTTC.

About this clonotype: A junction end diverges from the germline sequence, so it may reflect a read error. The chain is built from TRBV18 and TRBJ1-4; the match to TRBD1 covers 9 bases. The CDR3 is made up of 16 amino acids. Germline values: CDR1 KGHSH, CDR2 LQKENI. CDR3 nucleotides: TGTGTCAGCTCACCAATCTCCGGGACAGGGAAAGAAAAACTGTTTTTT. It codes for CVSSPISGTGKEKLFF.

This clonotype was picked up a small number of times. This chain uses TRBV3-1 with TRBJ1-4, with a tentative D call TRBD1 (5 bases). The V end lost 2 bases, the J end lost 8 bases, and 12 bases lay between the germline ends. Germline values: CDR1 LGHDT, CDR2 YNNKEL (reference sequence). The CDR3 loop spans 14 amino acids. The CDR3 here is CASSQPGQREKLFF. The CDR3 bases are TGTGCCAGCAGCCAACCCGGACAAAGGGAAAAACTGTTTTTT. Drawing the rest from reference TRBV3-1 and TRBJ1-4, the complete variable domain is DTAVSQTPKYLVTQMGNDKSIKCEQNLGHDTMYWYKQDSKKFLKIMFSYNNKELIINETVPNRFSPKSPDKAHLNLHINSLELGDSAVYFCASSQPGQREKLFFGSGTQLSVL.

The chain recombines TRBV18 with TRBJ1-1; D gene uncertain. This CDR3 region has 13 residues. V lost 6 bases to trimming and J lost 1 base, with 9 bases between them. Germline V CDR1 and CDR2: KGHSH, LQKENI. CDR3 residues: CASSPLGNTEAFF. As DNA, the CDR3 is TGTGCCAGCTCCCCTTTGGGGAACACTGAAGCTTTCTTT.